This passage covers 27 T cell receptor beta chains from one sample sequenced in a study of control samples from healthy donors and cancer patients (dated by TCRdb to the early 2020s). Receptor libraries were prepared by the immunoSEQ multiplex PCR assay. TCRdb re-hosts the immuneACCESS table, in-frame sequences only. Its copies lack some clones; in the studies checked, an unresolved V gene accounts for under half of them, and the cause for the rest is not known. The sample table shows about 98,000 clones, and 75% to 85% are seen once. The ten largest make up approximately 10% of the sample. The sequencing input was blood. The receptor source for this set is a woman aged 30 to 39 in good health.

The chain joins TRBV10-3 to TRBJ2-5; 7 bases agree with TRBD2. The CDR3 extends over 16 amino acids. J lost 5 bases, V lost 6 bases, and 15 bases had no gene match. Germline loops: CDR1 ENHRY, CDR2 SYGVKD. The CDR3 DNA reads TGTGCCATCAGCCCTCGGGCTAGCGGCTTTCCCGAGACCCAGTACTTC. Its translation is CAISPRASGFPETQYF.

This chain connects TRBV3-1 (or the pseudogene TRBV3-2) to TRBJ2-5, with 12 bases lining up with TRBD2. This CDR3 is 19 amino acids long. J gave up 5 bases and V 3 bases, and 16 bases lay outside the gene matches. Looked up from germline, CDR1 is LGHDT and CDR2 is YNNKEL (reference sequence). The CDR3 region has the DNA TGTGCCAGCAGCCATCGGAGAGGGACTAGCGGGCCCCTTAGGGAGACCCAGTACTTC. Its protein is CASSHRRGTSGPLRETQYF.

The chain employs TRBV3-1 (or the pseudogene TRBV3-2) and TRBJ1-6; 9 positions match TRBD1. CDR3 length: 15 amino acids. The junction had 7 bases not matched to a gene; V was cut back by 4 bases and J by 9 bases. Germline V gene data show CDR1 as LGHDT and CDR2 as YNNKEL (reference sequence). The chain's CDR3 is CASSLSRTGVSPLHF. The CDR3 DNA reads TGTGCCAGCAGCCTCTCCAGGACAGGGGTTTCACCCCTCCACTTT.

This rearrangement joins TRBV10-3 to TRBJ1-2; D ambiguous. The germline V gene encodes CDR1 ENHRY and CDR2 SYGVKD. Trimming shortened V by 2 bases and J by 3 bases, and 13 bases separated the two germline ends. The CDR3 runs 15 residues. The CDR3: CAISETDSRDYGYTF. In nucleotides, the CDR3 is TGTGCCATCAGTGAGACGGACTCACGGGACTATGGCTACACCTTC.

This clone showed up just a few times. The rearrangement links TRBV2 to TRBJ1-4; a possible D gene is TRBD1 (6 bases). CDR3 length: 15 amino acids. CDR1 is SNHLY, CDR2 FYNNEI, per germline. Trimming left V 4 bases short and J 5 bases short, with 14 bases between. The CDR3, as DNA: TGTGCCAGCAGTGGTCTCGGGGGACACAATGAAAAACTGTTTTTT. Translating gives CASSGLGGHNEKLFF.

The rearrangement links TRBV10-3 to TRBJ2-5; the D gene is possibly TRBD2 (6 bases). The germline CDR1 and CDR2 sequences are ENHRY and SYGVKD. V was clipped by 0 bases and J by 2 bases, with 16 bases between them. CDR3 length equals 17 residues. The CDR3 reads CAISESRGGRRQETQYF. The CDR3 DNA follows: TGTGCCATCAGTGAGTCTCGGGGTGGGAGGCGACAAGAGACCCAGTACTTC.

The chain combines TRBV5-6 with TRBJ1-2; TRBD1 is a possible D gene (5 bases). Per the germline V gene, CDR1 is SGHDT and CDR2 is YYEEEE. The V and J ends lost 5 bases and 4 bases respectively, with 21 bases between them. This CDR3 contains 16 residues. This CDR3 is CASRSNRDRNLYGYTF. The CDR3 region has the DNA TGTGCCAGCAGAAGTAACCGGGACCGCAACCTCTATGGCTACACCTTC. Looking up the rest from reference TRBV5-6 and TRBJ1-2 gives the full variable domain: DAGVTQSPTHLIKTRGQQVTLRCSPKSGHDTVSWYQQALGQGPQFIFQYYEEEERQRGNFPDRFSGHQFPNYSSELNVNALLLGDSALYLCASRSNRDRNLYGYTFGSGTRLTVV.

The V and J genes are TRBV5-1 and TRBJ1-4; 8 bases align to TRBD1. The CDR3 runs 14 residues. Germline CDR1 SGHRS, CDR2 YFSETQ. The V and J ends lost 5 bases and 5 bases, in that order; junction bases with no gene match: 5. The CDR3 sequence: CASRTRTGNEKLFF. Written as DNA, the CDR3 is TGCGCCAGCAGGACGCGGACAGGGAATGAAAAACTGTTTTTT. Looking up the rest from reference TRBV5-1 and TRBJ1-4 gives the full variable domain: KAGVTQTPRYLIKTRGQQVTLSCSPISGHRSVSWYQQTPGQGLQFLFEYFSETQRNKGNFPGRFSGRQFSNSRSEMNVSTLELGDSALYLCASRTRTGNEKLFFGSGTQLSVL.

The chain uses TRBV5-6 and TRBJ1-5, with D perhaps matching TRBD1 (5 bases). The CDR3 contains 15 residues. V was clipped by 0 bases and J by 8 bases, with 15 bases between them. Germline CDR1 is SGHDT and CDR2 is YYEEEE. As DNA, the CDR3 is TGTGCCAGCAGCTTGGGTGGGGCCCTCGCCGAGCCCCAGCATTTT. This sequence encodes CASSLGGALAEPQHF.

The chain links TRBV14 to TRBJ2-3, with D unclear. This CDR3 has 14 residues. Trimming cost V 1 base and J 2 bases, with 7 bases left between them. CDR1 and CDR2 from the germline V gene are SGHDN and FVKESK. CDR3: CASSQARATDTQYF. Here the CDR3 DNA reads TGTGCCAGCAGCCAAGCACGGGCCACAGATACGCAGTATTTT.

This clone showed up just once. The chain couples TRBV7-2 to TRBJ2-3; 11 bases are shared with TRBD2. V trimming: 3 bases; J trimming: 0 bases; junction bases outside the gene matches: 5. CDR3 length: 17 amino acids. CDR1 and CDR2 from the germline V gene are SGHTA and FQGNSA. CDR3 protein: CASSFGTSGPSTDTQYF. DNA for the CDR3: TGTGCCAGCAGCTTCGGGACTAGCGGTCCTAGCACAGATACGCAGTATTTT.

The chain is built from TRBV4-2 and TRBJ1-4, with D possibly matching TRBD1 (5 bases). CDR1 and CDR2 (germline): LGHNA, YNFKEQ. V lost 1 base, J lost 0 bases, and 12 bases lay in between. This CDR3 spans 17 amino acids. CDR3 coding DNA: TGTGCCAGCAGCCAAGTTATAGGGACGGCAACTAATGAAAAACTGTTTTTT. Translation: CASSQVIGTATNEKLFF.

The chain carries TRBV10-2 and TRBJ2-5, with D perhaps TRBD2 (6 bases). The ends were cut back, 3 bases at V and 1 base at J, with 9 bases in the middle. Germline assignment: CDR1 WSHSY and CDR2 SAAADI. The length of the CDR3 is 14 residues. The DNA of the CDR3 is TGCGCCAGCAGTGATTCGGGGGTCCAAGAGACCCAGTACTTC. Translated: CASSDSGVQETQYF.

The chain recombines TRBV2 with TRBJ1-6; TRBD1 aligns across 7 bases. V was pared by 4 bases and J by 9 bases, with 9 bases of the junction left unmatched. This CDR3 contains 15 residues. CDR1 is SNHLY, CDR2 FYNNEI, per germline. Here the CDR3 reads CASSGGGGRGSPLHF. Written as DNA, the CDR3 is TGTGCCAGCAGTGGAGGAGGGGGCAGAGGTTCACCCCTCCACTTT.

The chain joins TRBV19 to TRBJ2-1; 8 bases map to TRBD2. CDR3 size: 15 residues. Germline loops: CDR1 LNHDA, CDR2 SQIVND (reference sequence). Trimming cost V 4 bases and J 2 bases; bases outside gene matches: 4. CDR3 nucleotides: TGTGCCAGTAGTACCGGGACTAGACCCTACAATGAGCAGTTCTTC. It codes for CASSTGTRPYNEQFF.

As regards this clone: At the DNA level, this CDR3 is encoded by other sequences in the same sample as well. The gene calls are TRBV2 and TRBJ2-5; 11 nucleotides agree with TRBD2. CDR1 is SNHLY, CDR2 FYNNEI, per germline. This CDR3 region has 16 residues. Trimming cost V 2 bases and J 4 bases; bases outside gene matches: 6. CDR3 protein: CASSERRLAGRETQYF. The CDR3 region has the DNA TGTGCCAGCAGTGAAAGACGACTAGCGGGGAGAGAGACCCAGTACTTC.

The chain employs TRBV30 and TRBJ1-1; D gene unclear. Germline-derived CDR1 and CDR2 are GTSNPN and SVGIG (reference sequence). V lost 3 bases and J 6 bases, leaving 14 bases between the germline ends. The CDR3 consists of 13 residues. The CDR3 loop is CAWRREKDAEAFF. The CDR3 nucleotides read TGTGCCTGGAGAAGAGAAAAGGACGCTGAAGCTTTCTTT.

The chain links TRBV10-3 to TRBJ2-7, with 13 bases fitting TRBD2. In germline, CDR1 is ENHRY, CDR2 SYGVKD. This CDR3 spans 13 amino acids. With 10 bases clipped from V and 3 bases from J, the junction kept 3 bases outside the gene matches. CDR3 nucleotide sequence: TGTGCCAGCGGACTAGCGGGGGTCTACGAGCAGTACTTC. Its translation: CASGLAGVYEQYF.

The V call is TRBV4-2, the J call TRBJ1-2; D unclear. CDR1 and CDR2 (germline): LGHNA, YNFKEQ. The CDR3 contains 16 residues. The V and J ends lost 0 bases and 0 bases respectively, with 11 bases between them. CDR3 nucleotides: TGTGCCAGCAGCCAAGATCGTGCGGACTCTAACTATGGCTACACCTTC. Translating gives CASSQDRADSNYGYTF.

J is TRBJ2-3 and V is TRBV20-1; TRBD2 matches 8 bases. Germline CDR1 DFQATT, CDR2 SNEGSKA (reference sequence). V lost 3 bases to trimming and J lost 1 base; unmatched junction nucleotides: 6. This CDR3 is built from 15 residues. Here the CDR3 reads CSASKSGGRTDTQYF. The CDR3 nucleotides are TGCAGTGCTAGTAAAAGCGGGGGTCGCACAGATACGCAGTATTTT.

V usage is TRBV6-5 and J usage is TRBJ1-6; TRBD1 matches 7 bases. V dropped 6 bases and J dropped 7; count of bases not matched to a gene: 6. Germline lookup yields CDR1 MNHEY and CDR2 SVGAGI. The CDR3 has 14 amino acids. CDR3 DNA: TGTGCCAGCAGAGGGACAGAATCAAATTCACCCCTCCACTTT. Protein: CASRGTESNSPLHF.

The V and J genes are TRBV5-6 and TRBJ2-5; TRBD2 aligns across 8 bases. CDR3 size: 15 residues. Germline-derived CDR1 and CDR2 are SGHDT and YYEEEE. V lost 4 bases to trimming and J lost 5 bases; unmatched junction nucleotides: 10. The CDR3 DNA reads TGTGCCAGCAGCGGACCGGGACTAGAGCGTGAGACCCAGTACTTC. Residues: CASSGPGLERETQYF. Complete variable domain (other parts from reference TRBV5-6 and TRBJ2-5): DAGVTQSPTHLIKTRGQQVTLRCSPKSGHDTVSWYQQALGQGPQFIFQYYEEEERQRGNFPDRFSGHQFPNYSSELNVNALLLGDSALYLCASSGPGLERETQYFGPGTRLLVL.

The rearrangement links TRBV15 to TRBJ1-5; D ambiguous. With 0 bases removed from V and 5 bases from J, the gap between germline ends came to 5 bases. CDR3 length equals 13 residues. Germline V gene data show CDR1 as LNHNV and CDR2 as YYDKDF (reference sequence). In nucleotides, the CDR3 is TGTGCCACCAGCAGAGATTTTTATCAGCCCCAGCATTTT. Translating it yields CATSRDFYQPQHF.

The V and J genes are TRBV19 and TRBJ2-6, with D unclear. V was cut by 3 bases and J by 0 bases, with 21 bases left in between. The V gene's germline CDR1 is LNHDA and CDR2 SQIVND (reference sequence). This CDR3 has 20 residues. CDR3 nucleotide sequence: TGTGCCAGTAGTATTGGGGTAATGGCGCCCCTGAGCTCTGGGGCCAACGTCCTGACTTTC. This encodes CASSIGVMAPLSSGANVLTF.

There are a few counts of this clone. The rearrangement links TRBV6-2 or TRBV6-3 to TRBJ1-1; 7 nucleotides align to TRBD1. After removal of 4 bases from V and 6 bases from J, the junction contained 8 bases not matched to a gene. The CDR3 has 14 residues. CDR1 and CDR2 (germline): MNHEY, SVGEGT. The CDR3: CASSLDRAIAEAFF. CDR3 bases: TGTGCCAGCAGTTTAGACAGGGCTATCGCTGAAGCTTTCTTT.

This chain links TRBV7-9 with TRBJ1-6, with 7 nucleotides matching TRBD1. Germline lookup yields CDR1 SEHNR and CDR2 FQNEAQ (reference sequence). Losses at the gene ends were 4 bases for V and 5 bases for J; bases not matched to a gene: 11. This CDR3 is built from 17 residues. The CDR3, as DNA: TGTGCCAGCAGCTCCGCGCTCACCGACAGGGATAATTCACCCCTCCACTTT. It yields the protein CASSSALTDRDNSPLHF. Variable domain in full (rest from reference TRBV7-9 and TRBJ1-6): DTGVSQNPRHKITKRGQNVTFRCDPISEHNRLYWYRQTLGQGPEFLTYFQNEAQLEKSRLLSDRFSAERPKGSFSTLEIQRTEQGDSAMYLCASSSALTDRDNSPLHFGNGTRLTVT.

The chain couples TRBV4-1 to TRBJ2-2, with 7 nucleotides matching TRBD1. This CDR3 comprises 18 residues. The ends lost 3 bases at V and 4 bases at J; junction bases unmatched: 14. Germline loops: CDR1 MGHRA, CDR2 YSYEKL. CDR3 DNA: TGCGCCAGCAGCCAGGAGGCCTCCGGGACAGCTGGCACCGGGGAGCTGTTTTTT. Protein: CASSQEASGTAGTGELFF.